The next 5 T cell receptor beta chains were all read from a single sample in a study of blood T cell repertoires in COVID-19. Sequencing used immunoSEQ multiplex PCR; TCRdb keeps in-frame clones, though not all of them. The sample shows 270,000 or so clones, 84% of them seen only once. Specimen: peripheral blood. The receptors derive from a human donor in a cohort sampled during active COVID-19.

This CDR3 is CASSHTNQPQHF. CDR3 coding DNA: TGCGCCAGCAGTCATACAAATCAGCCCCAGCATTTT. This chain connects TRBV4-1 to TRBJ1-5; no firm D call. CDR3 length equals 12 residues. V lost 6 bases to trimming and J lost 4 bases, with 7 bases between them. From germline, CDR1 is MGHRA and CDR2 YSYEKL.

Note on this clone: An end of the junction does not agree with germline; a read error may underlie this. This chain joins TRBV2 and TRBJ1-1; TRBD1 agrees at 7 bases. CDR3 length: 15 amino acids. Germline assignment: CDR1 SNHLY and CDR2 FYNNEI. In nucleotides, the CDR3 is TGTGCCAGCAATGAACAGGGGATCGCGAACACTGAAGCTTTCTTT. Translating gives CASNEQGIANTEAFF.

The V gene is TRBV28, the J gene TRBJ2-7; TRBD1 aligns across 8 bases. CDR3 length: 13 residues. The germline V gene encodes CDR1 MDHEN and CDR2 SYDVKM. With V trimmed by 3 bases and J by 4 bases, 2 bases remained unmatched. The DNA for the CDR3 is TGTGCCAGCAGTTTGGGACAGGTTTACGAGCAGTACTTC. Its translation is CASSLGQVYEQYF.

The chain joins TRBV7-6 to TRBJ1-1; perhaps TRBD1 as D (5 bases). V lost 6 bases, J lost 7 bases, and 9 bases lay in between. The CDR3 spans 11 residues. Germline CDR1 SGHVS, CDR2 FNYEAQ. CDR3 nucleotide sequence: TGTGCCAGCAGATTTACAGGTGAAGCTTTCTTT. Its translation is CASRFTGEAFF. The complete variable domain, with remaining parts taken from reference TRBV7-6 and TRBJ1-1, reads GAGVSQSPRYKVTKRGQDVALRCDPISGHVSLYWYRQALGQGPEFLTYFNYEAQQDKSGLPNDRFSAERPEGSISTLTIQRTEQRDSAMYRCASRFTGEAFFGQGTRLTVV.

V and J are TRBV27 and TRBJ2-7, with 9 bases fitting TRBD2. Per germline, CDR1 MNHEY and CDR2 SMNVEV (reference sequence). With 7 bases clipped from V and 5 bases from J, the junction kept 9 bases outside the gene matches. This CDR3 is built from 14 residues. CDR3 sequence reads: CASTSAGGLDEQYF. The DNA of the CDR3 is TGTGCCAGCACCTCGGCGGGGGGGCTCGACGAGCAGTACTTC.